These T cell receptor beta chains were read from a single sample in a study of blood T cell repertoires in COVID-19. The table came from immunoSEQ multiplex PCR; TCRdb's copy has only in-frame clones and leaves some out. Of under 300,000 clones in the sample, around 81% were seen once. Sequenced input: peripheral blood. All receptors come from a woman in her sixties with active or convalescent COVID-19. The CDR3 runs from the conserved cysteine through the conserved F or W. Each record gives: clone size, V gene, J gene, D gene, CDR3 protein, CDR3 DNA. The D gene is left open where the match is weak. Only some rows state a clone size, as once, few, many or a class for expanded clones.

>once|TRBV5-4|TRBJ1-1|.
CASSLDRENTEAFF
TGTGCCAGCAGCTTGGACAGGGAGAACACTGAAGCTTTCTTT
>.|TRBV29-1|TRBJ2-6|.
CSADFSGANVLTF
TGCAGCGCGGACTTTTCTGGGGCCAACGTCCTGACTTTC
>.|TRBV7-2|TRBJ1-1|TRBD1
CASSSRGHTEAFF
TGTGCCAGCAGCAGCAGGGGGCACACTGAAGCTTTCTTT
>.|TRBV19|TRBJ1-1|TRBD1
CASSTSPGQGAHGGEAFF
TGTGCCAGTAGTACTAGCCCCGGGCAGGGGGCGCATGGGGGTGAAGCTTTCTTT
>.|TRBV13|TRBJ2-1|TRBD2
CASSHLPSGYDEQFF
TGTGCCAGCAGCCACCTCCCTAGCGGTTACGATGAGCAGTTCTTC
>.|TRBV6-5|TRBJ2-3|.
CASSYNRVRGDTQYF
TGTGCCAGCAGTTACAATCGGGTGCGCGGAGATACGCAGTATTTT
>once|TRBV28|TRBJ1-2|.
CAVGGGPNYGYTF
TGTGCCGTTGGGGGGGGACCTAACTATGGCTACACCTTC
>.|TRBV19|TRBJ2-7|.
CASGSGVRTYEQYF
TGTGCCAGTGGTAGCGGTGTTAGGACCTACGAGCAGTACTTC
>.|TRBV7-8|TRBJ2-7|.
CASSRGGISYEQYF
TGTGCCAGCAGCCGGGGAGGAATCTCCTACGAGCAGTACTTC
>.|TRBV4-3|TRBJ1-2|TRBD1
CASSQDPVDRVGYYGYTF
TGCGCCAGCAGCCAAGATCCCGTGGACAGGGTGGGTTACTATGGCTACACCTTC
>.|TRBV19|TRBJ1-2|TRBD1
CASSGDRAGYTF
TGTGCCAGTAGTGGGGACAGAGCAGGCTACACCTTC
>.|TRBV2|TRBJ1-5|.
CASSDYGGRQPQHF
TGTGCCAGCAGTGATTATGGCGGGCGGCAGCCCCAGCATTTT
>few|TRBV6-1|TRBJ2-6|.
CASSEWVGANGANVLTF
TGTGCCAGCAGTGAATGGGTTGGGGCGAATGGGGCCAACGTCCTGACTTTC
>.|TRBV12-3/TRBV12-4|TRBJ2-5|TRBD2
CASSPGRRETQYF
TGTGCCAGCAGTCCCGGGAGGCGGGAGACCCAGTACTTC
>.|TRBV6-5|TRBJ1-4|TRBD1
CASSYATGQGNEKLFF
TGTGCCAGCAGTTACGCGACGGGACAGGGAAATGAAAAACTGTTTTTT
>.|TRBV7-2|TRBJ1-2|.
CASSFSGYYGYTF
TGTGCCAGCAGCTTCTCAGGGTACTATGGCTACACCTTC
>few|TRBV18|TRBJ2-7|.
CASSPPKTGMREQYF
TGTGCCAGCTCACCACCGAAGACGGGGATGAGGGAGCAGTACTTC
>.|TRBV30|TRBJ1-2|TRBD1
CAWSVQGTRGYTF
TGTGCCTGGAGTGTACAGGGGACACGGGGCTACACCTTC
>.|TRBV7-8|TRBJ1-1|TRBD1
CASSRQGWDTEAFF
TGTGCCAGCAGCCGACAGGGGTGGGACACTGAAGCTTTCTTT
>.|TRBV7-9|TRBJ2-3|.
CASSPRTLTDTQYF
TGTGCCAGCAGCCCGAGGACTCTCACAGATACGCAGTATTTT
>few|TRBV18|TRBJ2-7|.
CASSPPNTGSYEQYF
TGTGCCAGCTCACCACCGAACACGGGCTCCTACGAGCAGTACTTC
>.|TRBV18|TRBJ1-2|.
CASSPRGSYGYTF
TGTGCCAGCTCACCAAGGGGGAGCTATGGCTACACCTTC
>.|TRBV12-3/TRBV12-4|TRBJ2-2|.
CASSLPAGELFF
TGTGCCAGCAGTTTGCCAGCCGGGGAGCTGTTTTTT
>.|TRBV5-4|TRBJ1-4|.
CASSFRSGRGSNEKLFF
TGTGCCAGCAGCTTTCGGTCCGGCAGGGGAAGTAATGAAAAACTGTTTTTT
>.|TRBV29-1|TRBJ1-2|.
CSVDTGGYTF
TGCAGCGTTGACACCGGGGGCTACACCTTC
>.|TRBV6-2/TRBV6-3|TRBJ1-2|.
CASSSAGKRGYTF
TGTGCCAGCAGTTCGGCAGGGAAGCGCGGCTACACCTTC
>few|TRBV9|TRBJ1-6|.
CASSSPGRSGSPLHF
TGTGCCAGCAGTTCGCCGGGAAGATCCGGGTCACCCCTCCACTTT
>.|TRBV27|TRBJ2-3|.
CASRVTRADTQYF
TGTGCCAGCAGGGTCACCCGGGCAGATACGCAGTATTTT
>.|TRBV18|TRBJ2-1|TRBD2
CASSFNSGGLYNEQFF
TGTGCCAGCTCATTTAATAGCGGGGGGCTCTACAATGAGCAGTTCTTC
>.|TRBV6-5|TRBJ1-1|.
CASSLRATNTEAFF
TGTGCCAGCAGTCTGCGGGCCACGAACACTGAAGCTTTCTTT
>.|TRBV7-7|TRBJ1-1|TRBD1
CASSPLTGGGTEAFF
TGTGCCAGCAGCCCGTTGACAGGGGGAGGGACTGAAGCTTTCTTT
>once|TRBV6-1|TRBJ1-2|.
CASSEGGDGYTF
TGTGCCAGCAGTGAAGGTGGAGATGGCTACACCTTC
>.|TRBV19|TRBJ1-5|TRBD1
CASSIRDRINQPQHF
TGTGCCAGTAGTATAAGGGACAGAATCAATCAGCCCCAGCATTTT
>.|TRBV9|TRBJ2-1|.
CASSVGQGDYNEQFF
TGTGCCAGCAGCGTAGGTCAGGGTGACTACAATGAGCAGTTCTTC
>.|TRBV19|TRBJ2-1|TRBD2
CASSIAGLAYNEQFF
TGTGCCAGTAGTATAGCGGGACTAGCCTACAATGAGCAGTTCTTC
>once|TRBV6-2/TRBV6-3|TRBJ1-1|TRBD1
CASSFRTGEAFF
TGTGCCAGCAGTTTTCGGACAGGGGAAGCTTTCTTT
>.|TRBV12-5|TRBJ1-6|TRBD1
CASGQGQTNSPLHF
TGTGCTAGTGGACAGGGACAGACTAATTCACCCCTCCACTTT
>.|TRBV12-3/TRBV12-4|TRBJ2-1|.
CASSLALGGEQFF
TGTGCCAGCAGTTTAGCGCTCGGGGGTGAGCAGTTCTTC
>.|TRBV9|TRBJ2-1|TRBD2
CASSGTSGGTSEQFF
TGTGCCAGCAGCGGGACTAGCGGGGGGACCAGCGAGCAGTTCTTC
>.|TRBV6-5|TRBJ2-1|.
CASSPTPLYNEQFF
TGTGCCAGCAGTCCTACTCCCCTCTACAATGAGCAGTTCTTC
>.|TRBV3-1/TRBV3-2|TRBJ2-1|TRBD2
CASSQKIVAGYNEQFF
TGTGCCAGCAGCCAAAAAATAGTAGCGGGCTACAATGAGCAGTTCTTC
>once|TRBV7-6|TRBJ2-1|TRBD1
CASSLVGQGAYNEQFF
TGTGCCAGCAGCTTAGTGGGACAGGGGGCGTACAATGAGCAGTTCTTC